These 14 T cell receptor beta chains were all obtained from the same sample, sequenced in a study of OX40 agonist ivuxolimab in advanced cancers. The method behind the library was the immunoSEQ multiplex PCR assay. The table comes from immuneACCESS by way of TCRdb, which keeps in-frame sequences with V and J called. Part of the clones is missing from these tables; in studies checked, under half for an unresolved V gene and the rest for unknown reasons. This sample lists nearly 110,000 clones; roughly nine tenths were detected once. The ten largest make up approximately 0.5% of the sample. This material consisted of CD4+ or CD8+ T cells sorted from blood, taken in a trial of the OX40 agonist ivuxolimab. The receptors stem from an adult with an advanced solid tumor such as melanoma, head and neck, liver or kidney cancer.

The CDR3 region is CASSLGTSGRTDTQYF. DNA for the CDR3: TGTGCCAGCAGCCTCGGGACTAGCGGGCGCACAGATACGCAGTATTTT. J is TRBJ2-3 and V is TRBV9; TRBD2 matches at 12 bases. This CDR3 spans 16 amino acids. Trimming at V came to 4 bases and at J to 1 base, leaving 4 bases not matched to a gene. Germline CDR1 is SGDLS and CDR2 is YYNGEE.

The CDR3 bases are TGTGCCACTAGTGACAGGAGGTATGGCTACACCTTC. Residues: CATSDRRYGYTF. The rearrangement uses TRBV6-6 and TRBJ1-2; D is possibly TRBD1 (6 bases). Germline assignment: CDR1 MNHNY and CDR2 SVGAGI (reference sequence). V was pared by 10 bases and J by 5 bases, with 14 bases between. The CDR3 has 12 residues.

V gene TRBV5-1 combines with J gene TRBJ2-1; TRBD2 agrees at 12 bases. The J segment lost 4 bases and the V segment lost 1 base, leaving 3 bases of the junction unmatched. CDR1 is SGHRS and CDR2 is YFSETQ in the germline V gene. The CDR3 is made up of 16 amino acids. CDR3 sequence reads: CASSLITSGGYNEQFF. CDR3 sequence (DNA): TGCGCCAGCAGCTTGATAACTAGCGGGGGGTACAATGAGCAGTTCTTC.

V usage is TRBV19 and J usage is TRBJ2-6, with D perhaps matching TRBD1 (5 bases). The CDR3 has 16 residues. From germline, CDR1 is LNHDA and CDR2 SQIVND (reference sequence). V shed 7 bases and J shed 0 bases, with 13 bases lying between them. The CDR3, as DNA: TGTGCCAGTATCGGCAGGGCGAACTCTGGGGCCAACGTCCTGACTTTC. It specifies CASIGRANSGANVLTF.

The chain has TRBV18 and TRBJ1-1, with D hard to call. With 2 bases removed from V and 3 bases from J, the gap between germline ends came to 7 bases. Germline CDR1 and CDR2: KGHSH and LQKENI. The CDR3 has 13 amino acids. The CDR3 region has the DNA TGTGCCAGCTCACCAGGGCGGGACACTGAAGCTTTCTTT. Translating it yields CASSPGRDTEAFF. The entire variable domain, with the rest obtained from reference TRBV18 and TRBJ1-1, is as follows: NAGVMQNPRHLVRRRGQEARLRCSPMKGHSHVYWYRQLPEEGLKFMVYLQKENIIDESGMPKERFSAEFPKEGPSILRIQQVVRGDSAAYFCASSPGRDTEAFFGQGTRLTVV.

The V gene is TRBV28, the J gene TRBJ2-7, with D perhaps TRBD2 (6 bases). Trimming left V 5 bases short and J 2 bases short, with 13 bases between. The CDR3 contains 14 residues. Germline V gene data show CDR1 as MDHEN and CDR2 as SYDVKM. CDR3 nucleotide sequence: TGTGCCAGCAGTCTAGCGCGAGTGCCCTACGAGCAGTACTTC. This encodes CASSLARVPYEQYF.

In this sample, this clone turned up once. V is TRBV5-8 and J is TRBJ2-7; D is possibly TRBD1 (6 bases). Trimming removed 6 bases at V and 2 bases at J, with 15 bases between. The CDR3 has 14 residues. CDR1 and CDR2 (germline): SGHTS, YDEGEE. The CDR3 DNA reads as TGTGCCAGCACCGTAGACAGGAGACCCTACGAGCAGTACTTC. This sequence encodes CASTVDRRPYEQYF.

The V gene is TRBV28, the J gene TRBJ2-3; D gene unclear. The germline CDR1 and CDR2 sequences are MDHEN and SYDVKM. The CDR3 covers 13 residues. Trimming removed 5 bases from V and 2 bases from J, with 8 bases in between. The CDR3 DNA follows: TGTGCCAGCAGTACCCCTTCCACAGATACGCAGTATTTT. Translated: CASSTPSTDTQYF.

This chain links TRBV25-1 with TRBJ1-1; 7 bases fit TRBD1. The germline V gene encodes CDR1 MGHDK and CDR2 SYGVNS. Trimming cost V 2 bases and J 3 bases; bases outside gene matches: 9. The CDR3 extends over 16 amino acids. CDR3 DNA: TGTGCCAGCAGTGAAACCCCAGGGGGGGAGGACACTGAAGCTTTCTTT. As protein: CASSETPGGEDTEAFF.

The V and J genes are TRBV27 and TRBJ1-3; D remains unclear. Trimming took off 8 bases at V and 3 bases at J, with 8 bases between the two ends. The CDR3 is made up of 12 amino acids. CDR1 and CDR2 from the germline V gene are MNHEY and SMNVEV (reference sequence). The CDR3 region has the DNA TGTGCCAGCGGGGTTATTGGAAACACCATATATTTT. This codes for CASGVIGNTIYF.

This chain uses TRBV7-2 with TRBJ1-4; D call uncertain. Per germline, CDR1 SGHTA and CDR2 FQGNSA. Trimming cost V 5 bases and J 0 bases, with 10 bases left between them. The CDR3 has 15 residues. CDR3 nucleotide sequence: TGTGCCAGCAGCGCCGCCTCTTCAACTAATGAAAAACTGTTTTTT. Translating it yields CASSAASSTNEKLFF.

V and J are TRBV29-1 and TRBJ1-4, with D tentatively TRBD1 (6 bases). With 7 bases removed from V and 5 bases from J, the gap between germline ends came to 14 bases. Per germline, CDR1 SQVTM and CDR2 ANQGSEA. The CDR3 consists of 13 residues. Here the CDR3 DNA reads TGCAGCGGTAACCAGGGGCCGAATGAAAAACTGTTTTTT. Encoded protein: CSGNQGPNEKLFF.

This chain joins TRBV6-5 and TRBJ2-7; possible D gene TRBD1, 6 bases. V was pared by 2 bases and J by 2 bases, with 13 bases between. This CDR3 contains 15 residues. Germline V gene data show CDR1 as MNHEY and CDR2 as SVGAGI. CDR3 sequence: CASSYRLDSTYEQYF. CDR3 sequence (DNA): TGTGCCAGCAGTTACCGCCTGGACAGTACCTACGAGCAGTACTTC.

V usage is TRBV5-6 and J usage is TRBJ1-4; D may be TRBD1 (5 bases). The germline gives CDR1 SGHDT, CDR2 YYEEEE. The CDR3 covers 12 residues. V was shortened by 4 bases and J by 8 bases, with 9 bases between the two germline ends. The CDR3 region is CASSPWGEKLFF. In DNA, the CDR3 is TGTGCCAGCAGCCCCTGGGGGGAAAAACTGTTTTTT.